The 21 T cell receptor beta chains below all came from one sample that was sequenced in a study of OX40 agonist ivuxolimab in advanced cancers. Only in-frame clones appear in the TCRdb table, and some are missing; sequencing was by immunoSEQ multiplex PCR. The sample holds more than 50,000 clones, 87% seen once. Sample: CD4+ or CD8+ T cells sorted from blood, taken in a trial of the OX40 agonist ivuxolimab. These receptors all stem from an adult with an advanced solid tumor such as melanoma, head and neck, liver or kidney cancer.

The V call is TRBV30, the J call TRBJ1-3; D may be TRBD1 (6 bases). CDR1 is GTSNPN and CDR2 is SVGIG in the germline V gene (reference sequence). This CDR3 region has 15 residues. V was trimmed by 4 bases and J by 1 base, leaving 14 bases between them. The CDR3 loop reads CAWNPGVRSGNTIYF. For the CDR3, the DNA is TGTGCCTGGAATCCAGGGGTTAGATCTGGAAACACCATATATTTT. Full variable domain (outside the CDR3, taken from reference TRBV30 and TRBJ1-3): SQTIHQWPATLVQPVGSPLSLECTVEGTSNPNLYWYRQAAGRGLQLLFYSVGIGQISSEVPQNLSASRPQDRQFILSSKKLLLSDSGFYLCAWNPGVRSGNTIYFGEGSWLTVV.

V gene TRBV28 combines with J gene TRBJ2-7; TRBD1 or TRBD2 may be the D gene (6 bases each). From germline, CDR1 is MDHEN and CDR2 SYDVKM. V was trimmed by 3 bases and J by 1 base, leaving 13 bases between them. The CDR3 spans 15 residues. The CDR3 sequence: CASSFSGARSYEQYF. In DNA form, the CDR3 reads TGTGCCAGCAGTTTTTCGGGGGCGCGGTCCTACGAGCAGTACTTC. Using reference TRBV28 and TRBJ2-7 for the parts outside the CDR3, the full variable domain is DVKVTQSSRYLVKRTGEKVFLECVQDMDHENMFWYRQDPGLGLRLIYFSYDVKMKEKGDIPEGYSVSREKKERFSLILESASTNQTSMYLCASSFSGARSYEQYFGPGTRLTVT.

The V call is TRBV5-6, the J call TRBJ1-5, with 10 bases aligning to TRBD1. This CDR3 contains 15 residues. V gave up 0 bases and J gave up 6 bases; unmatched junction bases: 3. Germline V gene sequence: CDR1 SGHDT, CDR2 YYEEEE. The CDR3 loop is CASSLGQGAGQPQHF. For the CDR3, the DNA is TGTGCCAGCAGCTTGGGACAGGGGGCTGGTCAGCCCCAGCATTTT.

The V and J genes are TRBV18 and TRBJ1-1; a possible D gene is TRBD1 (5 bases). CDR3 length equals 17 residues. Trimming stripped 0 bases from V and 0 bases from J, with 14 bases between. Germline values: CDR1 KGHSH, CDR2 LQKENI. The CDR3 DNA reads as TGTGCCAGCTCACCACCGATGGGGGACGTACTGAACACTGAAGCTTTCTTT. Amino acids: CASSPPMGDVLNTEAFF.

CDR3 region: CASRTGGEKLFF. The CDR3 coding sequence is TGTGCCAGCAGGACCGGGGGCGAAAAACTGTTTTTT. The J gene is TRBJ1-4, the V gene TRBV28, with D maybe TRBD1 (6 bases). V lost 6 bases and J 8 bases, leaving 10 bases between the germline ends. The CDR3 contains 12 residues. CDR1 MDHEN and CDR2 SYDVKM come from the germline V gene.

The sample holds a few counts of this clone. J is TRBJ2-1 and V is TRBV5-5, with 7 nucleotides matching TRBD1. CDR3 size: 15 residues. Germline-derived CDR1 and CDR2 are SGHKS and YYEKEE (reference sequence). Trimming took 4 bases from V and 7 from J; bases not matched to a gene: 11. The DNA of the CDR3 is TGTGCCAGCAGCCTGACAGGGCAGGGTTGGAATGAGCAGTTCTTC. It encodes CASSLTGQGWNEQFF.

The genes are TRBV5-1 and TRBJ2-7, with TRBD1 matching 7 bases. Germline V gives CDR1 SGHRS, CDR2 YFSETQ. The CDR3 is 14 amino acids. V lost 4 bases and J lost 5; bases outside the gene matches: 9. The chain's CDR3 is CASSIPTGTDEQYF. For the CDR3, the DNA is TGCGCCAGCAGCATCCCGACAGGGACGGACGAGCAGTACTTC. Together with reference TRBV5-1 and TRBJ2-7, the CDR3 gives the full variable domain: KAGVTQTPRYLIKTRGQQVTLSCSPISGHRSVSWYQQTPGQGLQFLFEYFSETQRNKGNFPGRFSGRQFSNSRSEMNVSTLELGDSALYLCASSIPTGTDEQYFGPGTRLTVT.

This rearrangement joins TRBV29-1 to TRBJ2-5, with 15 bases fitting TRBD2. After removal of 7 bases from V and 5 bases from J, the junction contained 8 bases not matched to a gene. CDR1 and CDR2 from the germline V gene are SQVTM and ANQGSEA. CDR3 length: 15 amino acids. CDR3 in DNA: TGCAGCGGGGGACTAGCGGGAGGAACGGGGGAGACCCAGTACTTC. Amino acids: CSGGLAGGTGETQYF.

The V and J genes are TRBV6-5 and TRBJ1-5; D gene ambiguous. Trimming pared 0 bases from V and 3 bases from J, leaving 9 bases between. Germline assignment: CDR1 MNHEY and CDR2 SVGAGI. The CDR3 has 15 residues. CDR3 sequence reads: CASSYSSTFNQPQHF. CDR3 nucleotide sequence: TGTGCCAGCAGTTACTCGAGCACCTTCAATCAGCCCCAGCATTTT.

This clone has a handful of counts. The chain recombines TRBV6-1 with TRBJ2-3; TRBD1 aligns across 7 bases. The CDR3 totals 14 residues. Trimming removed 8 bases from V and 3 bases from J; junction bases left unmatched: 8. Germline CDR1 reads MNHNS; CDR2 reads SASEGT. The CDR3 protein is CASGPGQITDTQYF. The CDR3 nucleotides read TGTGCCAGCGGACCGGGACAGATTACAGATACGCAGTATTTT.

Here the CDR3 reads CASSFQGVSTEAFF. The CDR3, as DNA: TGTGCCAGCAGCTTTCAGGGGGTATCGACTGAAGCTTTCTTT. The V call is TRBV7-2, the J call TRBJ1-1; TRBD1 matches at 7 bases. The V segment lost 3 bases and the J segment 5 bases; nucleotides outside the gene matches: 6. Germline V gene lookup returns CDR1 SGHTA and CDR2 FQGNSA. The CDR3 sequence is 14 residues long.

The rearrangement links TRBV5-6 to TRBJ2-2; the D is unclear. V was cut by 2 bases and J by 5 bases, with 16 bases left in between. The CDR3 spans 16 residues. Germline CDR1 SGHDT, CDR2 YYEEEE. CDR3 sequence reads: CASSFFFVQITGELFF. CDR3 nucleotides: TGTGCCAGCAGCTTTTTTTTCGTCCAGATAACCGGGGAGCTGTTTTTT. Complete variable domain (other parts from reference TRBV5-6 and TRBJ2-2): DAGVTQSPTHLIKTRGQQVTLRCSPKSGHDTVSWYQQALGQGPQFIFQYYEEEERQRGNFPDRFSGHQFPNYSSELNVNALLLGDSALYLCASSFFFVQITGELFFGEGSRLTVL.

V gene TRBV7-6 combines with J gene TRBJ1-1; weak D call: TRBD1 (6 bases). Germline lookup yields CDR1 SGHVS and CDR2 FNYEAQ. The V and J ends lost 6 bases and 6 bases respectively, with 14 bases between them. The CDR3 runs to 13 residues. CDR3 nucleotide sequence: TGTGCCAGCAGACAGGGTGGGATGGCTGAAGCTTTCTTT. Translating gives CASRQGGMAEAFF. Supplemented by reference TRBV7-6 and TRBJ1-1, the full variable domain reads GAGVSQSPRYKVTKRGQDVALRCDPISGHVSLYWYRQALGQGPEFLTYFNYEAQQDKSGLPNDRFSAERPEGSISTLTIQRTEQRDSAMYRCASRQGGMAEAFFGQGTRLTVV.

A few counts support this clone. This sequence joins TRBV4-2 and TRBJ1-5, with 7 positions matching TRBD1. Germline lookup yields CDR1 LGHNA and CDR2 YNFKEQ. The CDR3 is 18 amino acids. J gave up 4 bases and V 0 bases, and 12 bases lay outside the gene matches. CDR3 sequence (DNA): TGTGCCAGCAGCCAAGATGCTGGGACAGCGAAAATGAATCAGCCCCAGCATTTT. Protein sequence: CASSQDAGTAKMNQPQHF.

The chain joins TRBV6-6 to TRBJ2-1, with 7 positions matching TRBD1. This CDR3 is 12 amino acids long. V lost 7 bases to trimming and J lost 6 bases; unmatched junction nucleotides: 3. Germline V lookup: CDR1 MNHNY, CDR2 SVGAGI (reference sequence). The CDR3 region has the DNA TGTGCCAGCACCCAGGGGGTCAATGAGCAGTTCTTC. Translation: CASTQGVNEQFF.

This chain links TRBV11-2 with TRBJ1-1; D is possibly TRBD1 (6 bases). Between the trimmed V and J ends, which lost 2 bases and 4 bases, there was a span of 17 bases. The CDR3 consists of 16 residues. The germline gives CDR1 SGHAT, CDR2 FQNNGV. The chain's CDR3 is CASSLQPGGAGTEAFF. In DNA form, the CDR3 reads TGTGCCAGCAGCTTACAACCGGGGGGGGCGGGCACTGAAGCTTTCTTT.

The rearrangement joins TRBV28 to TRBJ2-7; possible D gene TRBD1, 6 bases. V lost 3 bases, J lost 1 base, and 13 bases lay in between. In germline, CDR1 is MDHEN, CDR2 SYDVKM. The CDR3 consists of 15 residues. Here the CDR3 reads CASSFPAGTSYEQYF. Here the CDR3 DNA reads TGTGCCAGCAGTTTCCCCGCCGGGACATCCTACGAGCAGTACTTC.

J is TRBJ2-2 and V is TRBV5-4; D gene ambiguous. Germline lookup yields CDR1 SGHNT and CDR2 YYREEE (reference sequence). Trimming left V 2 bases short and J 6 bases short, with 2 bases between. The CDR3 consists of 11 residues. CDR3: CASSLSGELFF. CDR3 sequence (DNA): TGTGCCAGCAGCTTATCCGGGGAGCTGTTTTTT.

The chain combines TRBV19 with TRBJ2-1; D perhaps matches TRBD2 (6 bases). Germline CDR1 is LNHDA and CDR2 is SQIVND (reference sequence). The CDR3 length is 10 residues. V lost 9 bases, J lost 8 bases, and 8 bases lay in between. The CDR3 region has the DNA TGTGCCAGCCGCGGGGATGAGCAGTTCTTC. This sequence encodes CASRGDEQFF.

This clone was recorded once. The CDR3 loop reads CAISERGASYEQYF. CDR3 in DNA: TGTGCCATCAGTGAAAGGGGGGCCAGCTACGAGCAGTACTTC. The chain is built from TRBV10-3 and TRBJ2-5; either TRBD1 or TRBD2 may supply D (6 bases each). The J call may be incorrect, as the DNA end agrees better with TRBJ2-7. The germline V gene has CDR1 ENHRY and CDR2 SYGVKD. The CDR3 has 14 amino acids.

The CDR3: CSAAESPEQYF. DNA of the CDR3: TGCAGTGCTGCCGAATCTCCCGAGCAGTACTTC. The V call is TRBV20-1, the J call TRBJ2-7; D not certain. The CDR3 totals 11 residues. Trimming took 5 bases from V and 6 from J, leaving 11 bases between them. The germline gives CDR1 DFQATT, CDR2 SNEGSKA (reference sequence).